This is a list of T cell receptor beta chains from one sample in a study of T-cell reconstitution after alpha-beta-depleted transplantation in children. Using its own MiXCR run on the PCR reads, TCRdb lists one record per CDR3 protein. Of 450,000 to 600,000 distinct CDR3 sequences listed, about 18% are singletons. The input for sequencing was PBMCs from the stem cell graft donor, taken from the stem cell graft. The receptors derive from a human donor who donated a stem cell graft to a child with acute lymphoblastic leukemia. Both conserved end residues are part of each CDR3. Each record gives: J gene, V gene, clone size, D gene, CDR3 DNA, CDR3 protein. The D gene is left open where the match is weak. The size of a clone is reported for some rows only, either as once, few or many, or as a class for expanded clones.

>TRBJ1-1|TRBV11-2|few|-
TGTGCCAGCAGCTTAGTGGATGAGGGGACCGATGGCACTGAAGCTTTCTTT
CASSLVDEGTDGTEAFF
>TRBJ2-5|TRBV3-1|-|-
TGTGCCAGCAGCCAAGTTGGGCCCGAGACCCAGTACTTC
CASSQVGPETQYF
>TRBJ2-1|TRBV11-1|few|TRBD2
TGTGCCAGCAGCTTGACTAGCGCATCTTGGGATGAGCAGTTCTTC
CASSLTSASWDEQFF
>TRBJ2-1|TRBV6-5|-|-
TGTGCCAGCAGTTGCCCCCAGCGACCCCTTGGGAATGAGCAGTTCTTC
CASSCPQRPLGNEQFF
>TRBJ2-5|TRBV29-1|few|TRBD2
TGCAGCGTCATAGGACTAGCGGGACTTCAAGAGACCCAGTACTTC
CSVIGLAGLQETQYF
>TRBJ2-7|TRBV3-1|-|TRBD2
TGTGCCAGCAGCCAAGTTCCCGTAGCGGGGGTCTCCTACGAGCAGTACTTC
CASSQVPVAGVSYEQYF
>TRBJ2-3|TRBV10-3|-|-
TGTGCCATCAGTGACGGGCAGAGCACAGATACGCAGTATTTT
CAISDGQSTDTQYF
>TRBJ1-1|TRBV5-1|-|-
TGCGCCAGCAGCTTGGCCAAAAACGTCGGGAAGACAGGCGTGAACACTGAAGCTTTCTTT
CASSLAKNVGKTGVNTEAFF
>TRBJ1-1|TRBV9|-|-
TGTGCCAGCAGCGTAGGCCCCCCGGGGGCTGAAGCTTTCTTT
CASSVGPPGAEAFF
>TRBJ1-1|TRBV19|-|-
TGTGCCAGTAGTGTCAGGGGCGCTGAAGCTTTCTTT
CASSVRGAEAFF
>TRBJ1-1|TRBV29-1|-|-
TGCAGCGGAACCCAGTTGAACACTGAAGCTTTCTTT
CSGTQLNTEAFF
>TRBJ2-3|TRBV7-2|few|-
TGTGCCAGCAGCTTAGGCTCGGACAGCACAGATACGCAGTATTTT
CASSLGSDSTDTQYF
>TRBJ1-2|TRBV6-5|few|-
TGTGCCAGCAGACTGGGGGCGCTCTCCGGGGGCTATGGCTACACCTTC
CASRLGALSGGYGYTF
>TRBJ2-7|TRBV5-1|few|TRBD2
TGCGCCAGCAGGCGGGAGGCCTACGAGCAGTACTTC
CASRREAYEQYF
>TRBJ1-1|TRBV27|few|-
TGTGCCAGCAGTTCTCATATTCGACAGAACACTGAAGCTTTCTTT
CASSSHIRQNTEAFF
>TRBJ1-3|TRBV2|-|TRBD1
TGTGCCAGCAGAGACAGGACAGGAGCTGGAAACACCATATATTTT
CASRDRTGAGNTIYF
>TRBJ2-5|TRBV4-1|-|-
TGCGCCAGCAGCCGCATAGGGGCCCAAGAGACCCAGTACTTC
CASSRIGAQETQYF
>TRBJ2-7|TRBV25-1|-|TRBD2
TGTGCCAGCAGTGGGGGGGGGACCCACGAGCAGTACTTC
CASSGGGTHEQYF
>TRBJ2-5|TRBV11-2|few|-
TGTGCCAGCAGCTTAAACCGGGGCGGTGGAGAGACCCAGTACTTC
CASSLNRGGGETQYF
>TRBJ1-6|TRBV12-3/TRBV12-4|many|-
TGTGCCAGCAGTTTTGGGGGCTCACCCCTCCACTTT
CASSFGGSPLHF
>TRBJ1-2|TRBV27|-|TRBD1
TGTGCCAGCACGACAGGGGGAGCCTATGGCTACACCTTC
CASTTGGAYGYTF
>TRBJ1-2|TRBV7-9|few|TRBD1
TGTGCCAGCAGGTCCCGGGACAGCTATGGCTACACCTTC
CASRSRDSYGYTF
>TRBJ2-1|TRBV25-1|-|-
TGTGCCAGCAGTGAAATTCGGCAGGGGCAGTTCTTC
CASSEIRQGQFF
>TRBJ2-2|TRBV5-1|-|-
TGCGCCAGCAGCCCCGGGACGCATAACACCGGGGAGCTGTTTTTT
CASSPGTHNTGELFF
>TRBJ2-7|TRBV27|-|TRBD2
TGTGCCAGCAGAGCCGAATCCGGGACTAGCGGCTACGAGCAGTACTTC
CASRAESGTSGYEQYF
>TRBJ2-2|TRBV11-1|-|-
TGTGCCAGCAGCGTAAGACTCTTTAACACCGGGGAGCTGTTTTTT
CASSVRLFNTGELFF
>TRBJ1-2|TRBV7-9|many|TRBD1
TGTGCCAGCAGCCCGGGACAGCGTACTAACTATGGCTACACCTTC
CASSPGQRTNYGYTF
>TRBJ2-3|TRBV25-1|-|-
TGTGCCAGCAGTGAGTACGGGGTCACAGATACGCAGTATTTT
CASSEYGVTDTQYF
>TRBJ2-7|TRBV5-1|-|TRBD2
TGCGCCAGCAGCTCCGGGACTAGTTTCAGCGAGCAGTACTTC
CASSSGTSFSEQYF